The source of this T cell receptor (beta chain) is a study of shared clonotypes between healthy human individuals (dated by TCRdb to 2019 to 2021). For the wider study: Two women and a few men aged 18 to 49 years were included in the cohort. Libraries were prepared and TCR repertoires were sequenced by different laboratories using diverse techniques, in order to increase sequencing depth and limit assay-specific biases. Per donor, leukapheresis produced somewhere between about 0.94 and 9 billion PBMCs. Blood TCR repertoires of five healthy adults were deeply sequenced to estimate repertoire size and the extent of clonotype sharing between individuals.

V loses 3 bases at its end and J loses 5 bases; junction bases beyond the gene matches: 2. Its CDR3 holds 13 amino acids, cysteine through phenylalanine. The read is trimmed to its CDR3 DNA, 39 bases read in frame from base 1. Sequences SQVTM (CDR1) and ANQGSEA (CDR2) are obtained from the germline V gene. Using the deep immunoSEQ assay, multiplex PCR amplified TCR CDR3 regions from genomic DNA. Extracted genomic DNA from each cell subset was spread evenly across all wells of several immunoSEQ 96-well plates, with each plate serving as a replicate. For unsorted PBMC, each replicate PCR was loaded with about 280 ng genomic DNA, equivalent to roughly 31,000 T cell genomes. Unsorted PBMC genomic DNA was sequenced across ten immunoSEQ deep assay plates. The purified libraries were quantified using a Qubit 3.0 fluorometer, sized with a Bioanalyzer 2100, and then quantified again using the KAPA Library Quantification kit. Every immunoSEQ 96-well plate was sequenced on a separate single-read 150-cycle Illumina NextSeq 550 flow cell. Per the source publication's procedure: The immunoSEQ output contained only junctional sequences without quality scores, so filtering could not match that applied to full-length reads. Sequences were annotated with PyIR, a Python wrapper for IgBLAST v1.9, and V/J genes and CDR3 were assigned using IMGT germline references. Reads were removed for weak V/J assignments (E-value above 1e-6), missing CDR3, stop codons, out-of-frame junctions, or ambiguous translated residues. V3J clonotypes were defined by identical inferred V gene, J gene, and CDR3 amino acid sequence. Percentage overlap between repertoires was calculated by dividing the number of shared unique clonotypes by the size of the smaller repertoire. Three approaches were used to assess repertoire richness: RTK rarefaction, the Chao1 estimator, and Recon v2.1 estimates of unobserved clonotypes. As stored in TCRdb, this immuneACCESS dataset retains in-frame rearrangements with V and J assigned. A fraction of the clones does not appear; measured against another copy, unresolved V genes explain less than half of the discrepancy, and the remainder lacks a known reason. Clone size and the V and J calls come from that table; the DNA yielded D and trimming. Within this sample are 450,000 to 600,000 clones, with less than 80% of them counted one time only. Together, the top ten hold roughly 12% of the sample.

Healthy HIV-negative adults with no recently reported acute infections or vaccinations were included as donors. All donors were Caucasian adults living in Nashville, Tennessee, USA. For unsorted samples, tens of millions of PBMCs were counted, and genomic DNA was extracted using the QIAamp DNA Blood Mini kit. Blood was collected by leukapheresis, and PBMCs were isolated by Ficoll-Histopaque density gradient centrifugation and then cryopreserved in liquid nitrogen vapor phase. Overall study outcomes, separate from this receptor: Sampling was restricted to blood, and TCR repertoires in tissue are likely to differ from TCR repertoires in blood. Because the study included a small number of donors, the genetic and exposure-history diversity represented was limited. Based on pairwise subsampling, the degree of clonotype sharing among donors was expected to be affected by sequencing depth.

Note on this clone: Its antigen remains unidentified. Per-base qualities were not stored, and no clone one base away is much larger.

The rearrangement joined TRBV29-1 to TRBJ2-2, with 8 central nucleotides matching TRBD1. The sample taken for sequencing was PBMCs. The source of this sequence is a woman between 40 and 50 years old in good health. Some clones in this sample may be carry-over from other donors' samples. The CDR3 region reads CSVDRGRTGELFF. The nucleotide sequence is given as TGCAGCGTTGACAGGGGGCGGACCGGGGAGCTGTTTTTT.